This is a list of T cell receptor beta chains from one sample in a study of T cells after posttransplantation cyclophosphamide. Repertoires were generated with immunoSEQ multiplex PCR, while TCRdb's copy carries only in-frame clones and drops some. Recorded here are 30,000 or so clones, none singletons. Input material: PBMCs. Receptors originate from a young woman in good health and a related stem cell transplant donor. CDR3s include the opening cysteine and the closing phenylalanine or tryptophan. Each record gives: V gene, D gene, J gene, clone size, CDR3 DNA, CDR3 protein. The D gene is left open where the match is weak. Not all rows give a size; the values are once, few, many and, for expanded clones, a class.

V gene: TRBV7-8; D gene: .; J gene: TRBJ2-3; clone size: many; CDR3 DNA: TGTGCCAGCAGCCCCACCAGGCTTGTCCAGGATACGCAGTATTTT; CDR3 protein: CASSPTRLVQDTQYF
V gene: TRBV15; D gene: .; J gene: TRBJ2-3; clone size: .; CDR3 DNA: TGTGCCACCAGCAGGACAGGCAGAGGTACGCAGTATTTT; CDR3 protein: CATSRTGRGTQYF
V gene: TRBV6-5; D gene: .; J gene: TRBJ1-2; clone size: many; CDR3 DNA: TGTGCCAGCAGCCCTTATGAGGGGATCGACTATGGCTACACCTTC; CDR3 protein: CASSPYEGIDYGYTF
V gene: TRBV12-3/TRBV12-4; D gene: .; J gene: TRBJ2-2; clone size: many; CDR3 DNA: TGTGCCAGCAGTTTATACAGGGCCCGCCGGACCGGGGAGCTGTTTTTT; CDR3 protein: CASSLYRARRTGELFF
V gene: TRBV27; D gene: TRBD2; J gene: TRBJ2-7; clone size: few; CDR3 DNA: TGTGCCAGCAGTCACCTCCCGGGACTAGCGGGGGAGAGCTCCTACGAGCAGTACTTC; CDR3 protein: CASSHLPGLAGESSYEQYF
V gene: TRBV12-3/TRBV12-4; D gene: TRBD2; J gene: TRBJ2-1; clone size: many; CDR3 DNA: TGTGCCAGCAACCCAGGACTAGCGTCGAATGAGCAGTTCTTC; CDR3 protein: CASNPGLASNEQFF
V gene: TRBV7-9; D gene: TRBD2; J gene: TRBJ2-3; clone size: many; CDR3 DNA: TGTGCCAGCAGCTTAGTATCTAGCGGGATCTCAAGCACAGATACGCAGTATTTT; CDR3 protein: CASSLVSSGISSTDTQYF
V gene: TRBV5-5; D gene: .; J gene: TRBJ1-4; clone size: few; CDR3 DNA: TGTGCCAGCAGCTTGGGGGCAGCAACTAATGAAAAACTGTTTTTT; CDR3 protein: CASSLGAATNEKLFF
V gene: TRBV7-8; D gene: .; J gene: TRBJ2-6; clone size: .; CDR3 DNA: TGTGCCAGCAGCCCCGACAGATCCTCTGGGGCCAACGTCCTGACTTTC; CDR3 protein: CASSPDRSSGANVLTF
V gene: TRBV10-3; D gene: TRBD1; J gene: TRBJ2-3; clone size: many; CDR3 DNA: TGTGCCATCAGTGCGCAGGGGGCGAGTAGCACAGATACGCAGTATTTT; CDR3 protein: CAISAQGASSTDTQYF
V gene: TRBV6-6; D gene: .; J gene: TRBJ2-3; clone size: many; CDR3 DNA: TGTGCCAGCAGTTACCAAAACAGGGTAGCAGATACGCAGTATTTT; CDR3 protein: CASSYQNRVADTQYF
V gene: TRBV2; D gene: TRBD1; J gene: TRBJ1-2; clone size: many; CDR3 DNA: TGTGCCAGCACCTCGGACAGGGGGCGCGTCGGCTACACCTTC; CDR3 protein: CASTSDRGRVGYTF
V gene: TRBV7-8; D gene: .; J gene: TRBJ1-2; clone size: few; CDR3 DNA: TGTGCCAGCAGCTTAGCGCCCCCCGGACAGTTTGACTATGGCTACACCTTC; CDR3 protein: CASSLAPPGQFDYGYTF
V gene: TRBV25-1; D gene: TRBD1; J gene: TRBJ1-2; clone size: few; CDR3 DNA: TGTGCCAGCAGTGTAGGGGACAGATCTGATGGCTACACCTTC; CDR3 protein: CASSVGDRSDGYTF
V gene: TRBV19; D gene: TRBD1; J gene: TRBJ1-5; clone size: many; CDR3 DNA: TGTGCCAGTAGGGGACAGGGGTATAGCAATCAGCCCCAGCATTTT; CDR3 protein: CASRGQGYSNQPQHF
V gene: TRBV4-2; D gene: TRBD1; J gene: TRBJ1-2; clone size: many; CDR3 DNA: TGTGCCAGCAGCCAGCGGACAGGGGATGGCTACACCTTC; CDR3 protein: CASSQRTGDGYTF
V gene: TRBV4-1; D gene: TRBD1; J gene: TRBJ1-5; clone size: many; CDR3 DNA: TGCGCCAGCAGCCAAGATTGGGCAGGGGGCTGGCAGCCCCAGCATTTT; CDR3 protein: CASSQDWAGGWQPQHF
V gene: TRBV18; D gene: .; J gene: TRBJ2-3; clone size: few; CDR3 DNA: TGTGCCAGCTCACCCAATGGGGGCGCGGGATCGAACACAGATACGCAGTATTTT; CDR3 protein: CASSPNGGAGSNTDTQYF
V gene: TRBV4-1; D gene: .; J gene: TRBJ1-5; clone size: many; CDR3 DNA: TGCGCCAGCAGCCGGGGCGAAACCCCAGCGCGGCCCCAGCATTTT; CDR3 protein: CASSRGETPARPQHF
V gene: TRBV6-6; D gene: .; J gene: TRBJ1-5; clone size: few; CDR3 DNA: TGTGCCAGCAGGTCCCATGTTAGCAATCAGCCCCAGCATTTT; CDR3 protein: CASRSHVSNQPQHF
V gene: TRBV19; D gene: .; J gene: TRBJ1-1; clone size: many; CDR3 DNA: TGTGCCAGTAGTTTCAGGAACACTGAAGCTTTCTTT; CDR3 protein: CASSFRNTEAFF
V gene: TRBV6-2/TRBV6-3; D gene: .; J gene: TRBJ1-4; clone size: .; CDR3 DNA: TGTGCCAGCAGCCCCGACTCGACAGTTAATGAAAAACTGTTTTTT; CDR3 protein: CASSPDSTVNEKLFF
V gene: TRBV6-2/TRBV6-3; D gene: .; J gene: TRBJ2-1; clone size: many; CDR3 DNA: TGTGCCAGCACTGGGTTGACTCGGCAGTTCTTC; CDR3 protein: CASTGLTRQFF
V gene: TRBV12-3/TRBV12-4; D gene: .; J gene: TRBJ2-7; clone size: many; CDR3 DNA: TGTGCCAGCAGTTTGTCCAGGGCTTGGTCCTACGAGCAGTACTTC; CDR3 protein: CASSLSRAWSYEQYF
V gene: TRBV5-6; D gene: TRBD1; J gene: TRBJ2-5; clone size: few; CDR3 DNA: TGTGCCAGCAGCGAGATCTTTAGACAGGGGGGTGTAGAGACCCAGTACTTC; CDR3 protein: CASSEIFRQGGVETQYF
V gene: TRBV27; D gene: TRBD1; J gene: TRBJ1-2; clone size: many; CDR3 DNA: TGTGCCAGCAGTTTATACGCAGGGGGCGATGATGGCTACACCTTC; CDR3 protein: CASSLYAGGDDGYTF
V gene: TRBV28; D gene: .; J gene: TRBJ2-7; clone size: .; CDR3 DNA: TGTGCCAGCAGACCGCCGGGGTTCGACGAGCAGTACTTC; CDR3 protein: CASRPPGFDEQYF
V gene: TRBV7-2; D gene: .; J gene: TRBJ1-3; clone size: many; CDR3 DNA: TGTGCCAGCAGCTTAGACAGGGTATCTGGAAACACCATATATTTT; CDR3 protein: CASSLDRVSGNTIYF
V gene: TRBV9; D gene: .; J gene: TRBJ2-7; clone size: many; CDR3 DNA: TGTGCCAGCAGCGTAGCTTTAGGGGACGAGCAGTACTTC; CDR3 protein: CASSVALGDEQYF
V gene: TRBV7-2; D gene: .; J gene: TRBJ2-7; clone size: few; CDR3 DNA: TGTGCCAGCAGCCGGACAGCCTACGAGCAGTACTTC; CDR3 protein: CASSRTAYEQYF
V gene: TRBV27; D gene: .; J gene: TRBJ1-1; clone size: many; CDR3 DNA: TGTGCCAGCAGTTTGACAGCTAACACTGAAGCTTTCTTT; CDR3 protein: CASSLTANTEAFF
V gene: TRBV5-1; D gene: .; J gene: TRBJ2-3; clone size: .; CDR3 DNA: TGCGCCAGCAGCTTGGGCGGACAGTTGGATACGCAGTATTTT; CDR3 protein: CASSLGGQLDTQYF
V gene: TRBV4-2; D gene: TRBD2; J gene: TRBJ2-7; clone size: many; CDR3 DNA: TGTGCCAGCAGCCATCTAAGCGGGGGGAGCTCCTACGAGCAGTACTTC; CDR3 protein: CASSHLSGGSSYEQYF
V gene: TRBV19; D gene: TRBD1; J gene: TRBJ1-2; clone size: many; CDR3 DNA: TGTGCCAGTAGTATCCGGACAGGGCGAGGCTACACCTTC; CDR3 protein: CASSIRTGRGYTF
V gene: TRBV7-2; D gene: TRBD2; J gene: TRBJ2-3; clone size: many; CDR3 DNA: TGTGCCAGCAGCTCGTACCCAGTAGCGGGGGCAGATACGCAGTATTTT; CDR3 protein: CASSSYPVAGADTQYF
V gene: TRBV28; D gene: TRBD1; J gene: TRBJ1-1; clone size: many; CDR3 DNA: TGTGCCAGCAGTTTAATCGTACAGGGGACCGCTGAAGCTTTCTTT; CDR3 protein: CASSLIVQGTAEAFF
V gene: TRBV4-2; D gene: TRBD2; J gene: TRBJ2-7; clone size: many; CDR3 DNA: TGTGCCAGCAGCCAAGATAGCGGGGGGGCCTACGAGCAGTACTTC; CDR3 protein: CASSQDSGGAYEQYF
V gene: TRBV4-1; D gene: .; J gene: TRBJ1-2; clone size: many; CDR3 DNA: TGCGCCAGCAGCCAAGCAACAGACAACAACGGCTACACCTTC; CDR3 protein: CASSQATDNNGYTF
V gene: TRBV5-1; D gene: .; J gene: TRBJ2-3; clone size: .; CDR3 DNA: TGCGCCAGCAGCTTGGAGGCAGGGGATGTAGGCTTGGACACAGATACGCAGTATTTT; CDR3 protein: CASSLEAGDVGLDTDTQYF
V gene: TRBV5-6; D gene: .; J gene: TRBJ2-2; clone size: many; CDR3 DNA: TGTGCCAGCAGCTTAGGACTTGGGGAGCTGTTTTTT; CDR3 protein: CASSLGLGELFF
V gene: TRBV28; D gene: .; J gene: TRBJ1-6; clone size: many; CDR3 DNA: TGTGCCAGTCACAGAGTTAATTCACCCCTCCACTTT; CDR3 protein: CASHRVNSPLHF
V gene: TRBV6-2/TRBV6-3; D gene: .; J gene: TRBJ1-1; clone size: many; CDR3 DNA: TGTGCCAGCAGTTACTCGGCAGGATCTGGGGAAGCTTTCTTT; CDR3 protein: CASSYSAGSGEAFF
V gene: TRBV11-3; D gene: TRBD1; J gene: TRBJ2-2; clone size: medium-sized; CDR3 DNA: TGTGCCAGCAGTCGGACAGGGCCGAACACCGGGGAGCTGTTTTTT; CDR3 protein: CASSRTGPNTGELFF
V gene: TRBV11-2; D gene: .; J gene: TRBJ1-4; clone size: many; CDR3 DNA: TGTGCCAGCAGCTCCTTGGCGGGGCCGGATGAAAAACTGTTTTTT; CDR3 protein: CASSSLAGPDEKLFF
V gene: TRBV10-3; D gene: .; J gene: TRBJ1-2; clone size: many; CDR3 DNA: TGTGCCACCCTTCCAGGGTTTTCCATTACTAACTATGGCTACACCTTC; CDR3 protein: CATLPGFSITNYGYTF
V gene: TRBV9; D gene: TRBD1; J gene: TRBJ2-5; clone size: many; CDR3 DNA: TGTGCCAGCAGCCCCGGGGTACGACAGGGGAGTGCCCAGTACTTC; CDR3 protein: CASSPGVRQGSAQYF
V gene: TRBV5-1; D gene: TRBD1; J gene: TRBJ2-7; clone size: many; CDR3 DNA: TGCGCCAGCGAGGGACAGGGTGGATACGAGCAGTACTTC; CDR3 protein: CASEGQGGYEQYF